The rows below give T cell receptor beta chains drawn from one sample of a study of shared clonotypes between healthy human individuals. Some clones are missing from TCRdb's copy, which holds only in-frame ones; the method was immunoSEQ multiplex PCR. In the table there are 2,500,000 or so clones, over 85% of which are singletons. The specimen was naive CD4+ T cells from PBMCs. Receptor source: a man aged 18 to 30 in good health. Some clones in this sample may be carry-over from other donors' samples. Both conserved end residues are part of each CDR3. The D gene is left open where the match is weak. Where a row states a size, it is once, few, many or the class of an expanded clone; other rows omit it.

TRBV5-4	TRBD2	TRBJ2-7	-	TGTGCCAGCAGCGCTGAGGGACTAGCGGGAACCCAGGAGCAGTACTTC	CASSAEGLAGTQEQYF
TRBV6-1	-	TRBJ2-7	-	TGTGCCAGCAGTGAATTTCGTATCGGACTCTACGAGCAGTACTTC	CASSEFRIGLYEQYF
TRBV10-2	TRBD2	TRBJ2-7	-	TGCGCCAGCAGTGAGTTGCGGGAGGGAATCGAGCAGTACTTC	CASSELREGIEQYF
TRBV28	-	TRBJ1-1	-	TGTGCCAGCAATGCCGGGGGCACTGAAGCTTTCTTT	CASNAGGTEAFF
TRBV4-3	TRBD1	TRBJ2-1	-	TGCGCCAGCAGCCAAGGGACAGGGACGTACAATGAGCAGTTCTTC	CASSQGTGTYNEQFF
TRBV7-8	TRBD2	TRBJ2-7	-	TGTGCCAGCAGCCCTGCCCGACCGGGACTAGCGGGTTACTCCTACGAGCAGTACTTC	CASSPARPGLAGYSYEQYF
TRBV5-1	TRBD2	TRBJ2-7	-	TGCGCCACGCGAGTCCTAGCGGGGAATTACTACGAGCAGTACTTC	CATRVLAGNYYEQYF
TRBV14	TRBD2	TRBJ2-1	once	TGTGCCAGCAGCCAAGTTATTAGCGGGAGGTACCCAGGTGAGCAGTTCTTC	CASSQVISGRYPGEQFF
TRBV28	-	TRBJ2-3	once	TGTGCCAGCAGTAGAGGTACGCAGTATTTT	CASSRGTQYF
TRBV5-5	-	TRBJ1-3	once	TGTGCCAGCAGCTTGGAGGGGACGAGGACTGGAAACACCATATATTTT	CASSLEGTRTGNTIYF
TRBV7-9	-	TRBJ1-4	-	TGTGCCAGCAGCCATCGCTTCACCGAGGGGCCAAATGAAAAACTGTTTTTT	CASSHRFTEGPNEKLFF
TRBV4-2	-	TRBJ2-5	once	TGTGCCAGCAGCCCGCCAACCCCCGGGGAGACCCAGTACTTC	CASSPPTPGETQYF
TRBV28	TRBD1	TRBJ2-2	-	TGTGCCAGCACCCGTAGAGGGGGCGGCGGGGAGCTGTTTTTT	CASTRRGGGGELFF